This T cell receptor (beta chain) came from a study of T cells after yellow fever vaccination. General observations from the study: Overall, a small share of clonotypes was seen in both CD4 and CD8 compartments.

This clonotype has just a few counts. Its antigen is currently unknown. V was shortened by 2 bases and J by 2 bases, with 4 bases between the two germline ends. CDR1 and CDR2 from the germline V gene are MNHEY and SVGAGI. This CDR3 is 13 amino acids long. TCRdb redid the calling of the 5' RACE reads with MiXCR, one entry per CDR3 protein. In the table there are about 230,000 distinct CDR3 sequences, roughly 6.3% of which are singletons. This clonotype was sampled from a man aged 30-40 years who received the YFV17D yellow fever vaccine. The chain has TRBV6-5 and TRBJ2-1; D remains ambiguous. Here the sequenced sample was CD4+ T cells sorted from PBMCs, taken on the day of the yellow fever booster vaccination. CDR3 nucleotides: TGTGCCAGCAGTTACGACGCCTACAATGAGCAGTTCTTC. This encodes CASSYDAYNEQFF.